These 30 T cell receptor beta chains share one sample of origin, sequenced in a study of PD-1 blockade in mismatch repair-deficient tumors. Antigen specificity for these receptors is unknown. The protocol was immunoSEQ multiplex PCR, while the TCRdb copy is restricted to in-frame clones and leaves out a portion. There are approximately 15,000 clones in the sample; around 86% occur only once, and approximately 5% lies in the top ten. As to time point: approximately 9-day in vitro stimulation with candidate neoantigen peptide 6. Sample: cells cultured in vitro, taken from a patient treated with pembrolizumab. The origin of the receptors is an adult with mismatch repair-deficient cancer.

The chain uses TRBV4-1 and TRBJ1-4, with 7 bases lining up with TRBD1. The junction had 12 bases not matched to a gene; V was cut back by 0 bases and J by 8 bases. There are 17 residues in the CDR3. Germline CDR1 and CDR2: MGHRA and YSYEKL. CDR3 in amino acids: CASSQDDLGGLSEKLFF. The CDR3 DNA sequence: TGCGCCAGCAGCCAAGATGACTTAGGGGGCTTGAGCGAAAAACTGTTTTTT.

CDR3 bases: TGCGCCAGCAGCTTGTCGGGTTCAGAGGTCCAAGAGACCCAGTACTTC. Translated, it gives CASSLSGSEVQETQYF. This chain links TRBV5-1 with TRBJ2-5; no clear D gene. The V end was cut by 1 base, the J end by 1 base, with 14 bases between. The CDR3 has 16 residues. CDR1 and CDR2 from the germline V gene are SGHRS and YFSETQ. Full variable domain (rest looked up from reference TRBV5-1 and TRBJ2-5): KAGVTQTPRYLIKTRGQQVTLSCSPISGHRSVSWYQQTPGQGLQFLFEYFSETQRNKGNFPGRFSGRQFSNSRSEMNVSTLELGDSALYLCASSLSGSEVQETQYFGPGTRLLVL.

The CDR3 protein is CASSLGRGLTDTQYF. In DNA form, the CDR3 reads TGTGCCAGCAGCTTAGGTCGGGGGTTGACAGATACGCAGTATTTT. V gene TRBV7-8 combines with J gene TRBJ2-3, with D possibly being TRBD2 (6 bases). V lost 1 base to trimming and J lost 3 bases, with 11 bases between them. CDR3 size: 15 residues. Germline CDR1 reads SGHVS; CDR2 reads FQNEAQ.

The V and J genes are TRBV6-5 and TRBJ2-5, with D unclear. Germline values: CDR1 MNHEY, CDR2 SVGAGI. Trimming stripped 3 bases from V and 1 base from J, with 6 bases between. The length of the CDR3 is 13 residues. The CDR3 DNA follows: TGTGCCAGCAGTTATCTAGGCCAAGAGACCCAGTACTTC. It encodes CASSYLGQETQYF.

The genes are TRBV27 and TRBJ1-4, with TRBD1 matching 8 bases. CDR3 size: 16 residues. Germline-derived CDR1 and CDR2 are MNHEY and SMNVEV (reference sequence). The ends lost 2 bases at V and 9 bases at J; junction bases unmatched: 11. The CDR3 sequence is CASSLTRGPSLQKLFF. The CDR3 coding sequence is TGTGCCAGCAGTTTAACCAGGGGGCCATCTTTACAAAAACTGTTTTTT.

V gene TRBV5-1 combines with J gene TRBJ1-3, with unresolved D. Per the germline V gene, CDR1 is SGHRS and CDR2 is YFSETQ. Trimming shortened V by 4 bases and J by 0 bases, and 8 bases separated the two germline ends. This CDR3 contains 14 residues. Here the CDR3 DNA reads TGCGCCAGCAGCCCGGACCGCTCTGGAAACACCATATATTTT. Translated, it gives CASSPDRSGNTIYF.

The chain employs TRBV5-1 and TRBJ2-3; D is perhaps TRBD2 (6 bases). The CDR3 consists of 14 residues. Trimming took off 5 bases at V and 0 bases at J, with 10 bases between the two ends. Per the germline V gene, CDR1 is SGHRS and CDR2 is YFSETQ. This chain's CDR3 is CASSVAVSTDTQYF. The CDR3 bases are TGCGCCAGCAGTGTAGCGGTCAGCACAGATACGCAGTATTTT.

The rearrangement joins TRBV11-2 to TRBJ2-7; D gene unclear. V was cut by 5 bases and J by 0 bases, with 8 bases left in between. CDR3 size: 13 residues. CDR1 is SGHAT, CDR2 FQNNGV, per germline. CDR3 coding DNA: TGTGCCAGCAGCGCCCAATACTCCTACGAGCAGTACTTC. Amino acids: CASSAQYSYEQYF. The full variable domain, in which reference TRBV11-2 and TRBJ2-7 provide the parts outside the CDR3, is EAGVAQSPRYKIIEKRQSVAFWCNPISGHATLYWYQQILGQGPKLLIQFQNNGVVDDSQLPKDRFSAERLKGVDSTLKIQPAKLEDSAVYLCASSAQYSYEQYFGPGTRLTVT.

This chain uses TRBV5-1 with TRBJ2-5, with 9 bases aligning to TRBD2. Germline V gene lookup returns CDR1 SGHRS and CDR2 YFSETQ. V was pared by 0 bases and J by 8 bases, with 11 bases of the junction left unmatched. The CDR3 contains 16 residues. The CDR3 loop is CASSLDSAAGGDTQYF. CDR3 coding DNA: TGCGCCAGCAGCTTGGATAGTGCAGCGGGAGGAGATACCCAGTACTTC.

The chain is built from TRBV28 and TRBJ2-7; D is unresolved. Germline CDR1 and CDR2: MDHEN and SYDVKM. V was shortened by 6 bases and J by 0 bases, with 6 bases between the two germline ends. The CDR3 has 12 amino acids. CDR3 region: CASSSSSYEQYF. In nucleotides, the CDR3 is TGTGCCAGCAGCTCGAGCTCCTACGAGCAGTACTTC.

The chain is built from TRBV4-2 and TRBJ2-3; weak D call: TRBD2 (5 bases). The CDR3 length is 14 residues. Germline V CDR1 and CDR2: LGHNA, YNFKEQ. V was clipped by 0 bases and J by 5 bases, with 9 bases between them. This chain's CDR3 is CASSQDLAGDTQYF. The CDR3 nucleotides read TGTGCCAGCAGCCAAGATCTCGCGGGAGATACGCAGTATTTT.

CDR3 nucleotides: TGTGCCTCACAGGGGGCTCCGAACACCGGGGAGCTGTTTTTT. Its protein product is CASQGAPNTGELFF. The chain has TRBV7-3 and TRBJ2-2; 9 nucleotides align to TRBD1. The CDR3 runs to 14 residues. V gave up 11 bases and J gave up 0 bases; unmatched junction bases: 4. Germline assignment: CDR1 SGHTA and CDR2 FQGTGA.

The sample holds one count of this clone. This chain links TRBV6-1 with TRBJ1-2; TRBD1 matches 10 bases. V was clipped by 5 bases and J by 5 bases; unmatched bases: 8. CDR1 MNHNS and CDR2 SASEGT come from the germline V gene. This CDR3 comprises 15 residues. Written as DNA, the CDR3 is TGTGCCAGCAGTACCCGGGACAGGGGAAAGTATGGCTACACCTTC. This encodes CASSTRDRGKYGYTF.

The chain has TRBV19 and TRBJ2-3; tentatively, D is TRBD1 (5 bases). Between the trimmed V and J ends, which lost 6 bases and 1 base, there was a span of 11 bases. The length of the CDR3 is 14 residues. The V gene's germline CDR1 is LNHDA and CDR2 SQIVND (reference sequence). The CDR3 is CASRIRGGTDTQYF. In DNA, the CDR3 is TGTGCCAGTAGGATTAGGGGCGGCACAGATACGCAGTATTTT.

The rearrangement links TRBV6-5 to TRBJ2-7; TRBD1 matches at 7 bases. The CDR3 contains 12 residues. With 7 bases clipped from V and 2 bases from J, the junction kept 2 bases outside the gene matches. Germline-derived CDR1 and CDR2 are MNHEY and SVGAGI. In DNA, the CDR3 is TGTGCCAGCAAAAGGGGGCCCTACGAGCAGTACTTC. Protein: CASKRGPYEQYF.

This chain joins TRBV5-6 and TRBJ2-7; maybe TRBD1 (5 bases). CDR1 and CDR2 (germline): SGHDT, YYEEEE. This CDR3 region has 14 residues. V was pared by 6 bases and J by 5 bases, with 18 bases between. The CDR3 sequence is CASNLWGSPNEQYF. The CDR3, as DNA: TGTGCCAGCAACCTATGGGGCTCCCCGAACGAGCAGTACTTC.

The J gene is TRBJ2-5, the V gene TRBV5-1, with a tentative D call TRBD1 (8 bases). The CDR3 extends over 16 amino acids. V was pared by 3 bases and J by 0 bases, with 15 bases between. The germline CDR1 and CDR2 sequences are SGHRS and YFSETQ. The CDR3 DNA follows: TGCGCCAGCAGCTACCGACAGGGGAGGGACCAAGAGACCCAGTACTTC. Its protein is CASSYRQGRDQETQYF. The full variable domain, its missing parts supplied by reference TRBV5-1 and TRBJ2-5, is KAGVTQTPRYLIKTRGQQVTLSCSPISGHRSVSWYQQTPGQGLQFLFEYFSETQRNKGNFPGRFSGRQFSNSRSEMNVSTLELGDSALYLCASSYRQGRDQETQYFGPGTRLLVL.

The rearrangement joins TRBV9 to TRBJ2-2; D possibly uses TRBD1 or TRBD2 (6 bases each). This CDR3 has 16 amino acids. Germline-derived CDR1 and CDR2 are SGDLS and YYNGEE. Trimming cost V 4 bases and J 1 base, with 14 bases left between them. This chain's CDR3 is CASSPQGRLNTGELFF. Written as DNA, the CDR3 is TGTGCCAGCAGCCCCCAGGGGAGGTTGAACACCGGGGAGCTGTTTTTT.

The V call is TRBV21-1, the J call TRBJ2-6; the table names TRBD1, a call not compared with the DNA. TRBV21-1 is described as a pseudogene. CDR3 length equals 18 residues. The CDR3 sequence is CASSKGTGRGTGANVLTF. CDR3 in DNA: TGTGCCAGCAGCAAAGGGACAGGGCGGGGTACTGGGGCCAACGTCCTGACTTTC.

J is TRBJ2-3 and V is TRBV6-1, with a weak D call TRBD2 (5 bases). The CDR3 covers 14 residues. Germline CDR1 MNHNS, CDR2 SASEGT. The V end lost 6 bases, the J end lost 5 bases, and 15 bases lay between the germline ends. The CDR3 nucleotides read TGTGCCAGCAGCCGAGTTGGGAGAGGAGATACGCAGTATTTT. Its protein product is CASSRVGRGDTQYF.

The V call is TRBV27, the J call TRBJ2-7; maybe TRBD1 (5 bases). The germline V gene encodes CDR1 MNHEY and CDR2 SMNVEV (reference sequence). V dropped 5 bases and J dropped 2 bases, with 10 bases sitting between them. The length of the CDR3 is 13 residues. This CDR3 is CASSQTDTYEQYF. CDR3 bases: TGTGCCAGCAGTCAGACAGATACCTACGAGCAGTACTTC.

The rearrangement joins TRBV7-3 to TRBJ2-3, with 13 bases matching TRBD2. The CDR3 is 16 residues long. The germline V gene has CDR1 SGHTA and CDR2 FQGTGA. V lost 5 bases and J lost 8; bases outside the gene matches: 10. The chain's CDR3 is CASSPSRTSGSGTQYF. The CDR3 coding sequence is TGTGCCAGCAGCCCGTCCCGGACTAGCGGGAGTGGTACGCAGTATTTT.

The table lists this clone with a count of one. This chain uses TRBV5-1 with TRBJ2-7; perhaps TRBD2 as D (5 bases). The CDR3 has 15 residues. V was clipped by 4 bases and J by 5 bases, with 19 bases between them. Germline CDR1 reads SGHRS; CDR2 reads YFSETQ. CDR3 protein: CASSLKTGSNNEQYF. CDR3 DNA sequence: TGCGCCAGCAGCCTAAAGACGGGGTCTAACAACGAGCAGTACTTC.

The V and J genes are TRBV5-1 and TRBJ1-4; the D gene is possibly TRBD1 (5 bases). Trimming shortened V by 4 bases and J by 7 bases, and 20 bases separated the two germline ends. Germline V gene data show CDR1 as SGHRS and CDR2 as YFSETQ. The CDR3 consists of 16 residues. The CDR3: CASSPGREWQGEKLFF. The CDR3 DNA follows: TGCGCCAGCAGCCCAGGCAGGGAGTGGCAGGGTGAAAAACTGTTTTTT.

This chain links TRBV30 with TRBJ1-1, with TRBD1 as a possible D gene (6 bases). Germline V gene sequence: CDR1 GTSNPN, CDR2 SVGIG (reference sequence). The CDR3 loop spans 16 amino acids. V was pared by 0 bases and J by 6 bases, with 20 bases between. The CDR3 DNA follows: TGTGCCTGGAGTGTAGTCGGGGTTACAGAGGGGGCTGAAGCTTTCTTT. Translating it yields CAWSVVGVTEGAEAFF.

J is TRBJ1-2 and V is TRBV30; 9 nucleotides match TRBD1. The J segment lost 4 bases and the V segment lost 1 base, leaving 1 base of the junction unmatched. Germline-derived CDR1 and CDR2 are GTSNPN and SVGIG (reference sequence). The CDR3 loop spans 13 amino acids. As DNA, the CDR3 is TGTGCCTGGAGTGCACAGGGGGCCTATGGCTACACCTTC. This gives the protein CAWSAQGAYGYTF.

The chain couples TRBV18 to TRBJ2-3; a possible D gene is TRBD1 (5 bases). Trimming removed 2 bases at V and 0 bases at J, with 9 bases between. Germline CDR1 and CDR2: KGHSH and LQKENI. This CDR3 is built from 15 residues. The CDR3 nucleotides are TGTGCCAGCTCACCAGGGGCTCCTAGCACAGATACGCAGTATTTT. Translated, it gives CASSPGAPSTDTQYF.

The sample holds one count of this clone. As DNA, the CDR3 is TGTGCCAGTAGTATTCAGGCTTTTACTGAAGCTTTCTTT. The encoded protein is CASSIQAFTEAFF. The gene calls are TRBV19 and TRBJ1-1; no firm D call. Germline CDR1 is LNHDA and CDR2 is SQIVND (reference sequence). CDR3 length: 13 residues. V lost 3 bases and J lost 5, with 10 bases in between.

This rearrangement joins TRBV28 to TRBJ2-3; D not resolved. Germline loops: CDR1 MDHEN, CDR2 SYDVKM. The CDR3 runs 15 residues. V was trimmed by 3 bases and J by 1 base, leaving 11 bases between them. Written as DNA, the CDR3 is TGTGCCAGCAGTTTTCTTGGGCAGGGCACAGATACGCAGTATTTT. Protein product: CASSFLGQGTDTQYF.

The chain combines TRBV6-4 with TRBJ2-1; possibly TRBD2 for D (6 bases). The CDR3 loop spans 16 amino acids. Looked up from germline, CDR1 is MRHNA and CDR2 is SNTAGT. Trimming removed 0 bases at V and 1 base at J, with 10 bases between. As DNA, the CDR3 is TGTGCCAGCAGTGACTCGAGGCGGGGATCCTACAATGAGCAGTTCTTC. Amino acids: CASSDSRRGSYNEQFF.